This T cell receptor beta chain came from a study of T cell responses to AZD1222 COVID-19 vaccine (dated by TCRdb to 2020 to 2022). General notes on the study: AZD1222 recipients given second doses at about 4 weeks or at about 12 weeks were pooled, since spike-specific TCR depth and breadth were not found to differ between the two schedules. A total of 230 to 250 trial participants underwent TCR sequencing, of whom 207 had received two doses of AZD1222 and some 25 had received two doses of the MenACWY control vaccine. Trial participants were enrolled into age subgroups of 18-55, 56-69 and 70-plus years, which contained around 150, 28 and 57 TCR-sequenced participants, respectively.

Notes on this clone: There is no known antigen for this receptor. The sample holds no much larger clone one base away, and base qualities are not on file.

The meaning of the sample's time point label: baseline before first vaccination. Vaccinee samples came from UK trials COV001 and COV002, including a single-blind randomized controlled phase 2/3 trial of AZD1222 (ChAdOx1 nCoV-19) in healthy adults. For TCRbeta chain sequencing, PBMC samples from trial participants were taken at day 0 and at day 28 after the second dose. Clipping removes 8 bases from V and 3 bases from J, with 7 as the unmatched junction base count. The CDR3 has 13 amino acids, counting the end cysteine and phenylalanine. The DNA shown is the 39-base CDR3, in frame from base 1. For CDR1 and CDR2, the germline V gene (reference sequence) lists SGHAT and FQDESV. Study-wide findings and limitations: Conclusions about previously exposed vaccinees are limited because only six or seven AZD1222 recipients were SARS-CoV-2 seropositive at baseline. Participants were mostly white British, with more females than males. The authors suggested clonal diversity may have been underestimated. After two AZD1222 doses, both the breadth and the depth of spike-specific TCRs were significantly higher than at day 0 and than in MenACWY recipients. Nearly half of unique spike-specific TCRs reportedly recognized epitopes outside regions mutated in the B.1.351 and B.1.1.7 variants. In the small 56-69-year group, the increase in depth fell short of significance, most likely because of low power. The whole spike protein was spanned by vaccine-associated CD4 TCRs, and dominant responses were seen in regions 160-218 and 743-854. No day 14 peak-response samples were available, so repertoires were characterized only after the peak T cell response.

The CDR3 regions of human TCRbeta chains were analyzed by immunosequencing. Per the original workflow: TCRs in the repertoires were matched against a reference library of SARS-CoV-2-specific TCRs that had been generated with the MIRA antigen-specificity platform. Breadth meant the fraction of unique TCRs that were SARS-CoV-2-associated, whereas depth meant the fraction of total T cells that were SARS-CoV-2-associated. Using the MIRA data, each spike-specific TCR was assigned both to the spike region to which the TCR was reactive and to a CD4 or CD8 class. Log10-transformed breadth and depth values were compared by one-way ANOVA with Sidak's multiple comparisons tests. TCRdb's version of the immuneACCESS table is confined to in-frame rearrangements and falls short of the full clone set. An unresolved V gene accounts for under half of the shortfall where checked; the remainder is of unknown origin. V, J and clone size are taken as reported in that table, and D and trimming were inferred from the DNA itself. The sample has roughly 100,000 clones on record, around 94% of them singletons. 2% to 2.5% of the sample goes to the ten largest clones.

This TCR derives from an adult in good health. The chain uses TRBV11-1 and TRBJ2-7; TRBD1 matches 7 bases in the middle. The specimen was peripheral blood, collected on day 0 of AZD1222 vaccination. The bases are TGTGCCAGCTCCCCGGGACAGATCTACGAGCAGTACTTC. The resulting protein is CASSPGQIYEQYF.